The 8 T cell receptor beta chains in this list originate from one sample, sequenced in a study of blood T cell repertoires in COVID-19. Using immunoSEQ multiplex PCR, the repertoire was profiled, and TCRdb retains in-frame clones only, with some absent. The table records 250,000 to 350,000 clones, 89% of them present only once. Sequenced input: peripheral blood. The receptors were gathered from a woman aged 40 to 50 who had recovered from COVID-19.

The chain links TRBV12-3 or TRBV12-4 to TRBJ2-5; 7 bases match TRBD2. The CDR3 extends over 13 amino acids. With V trimmed by 3 bases and J by 4 bases, 2 bases remained unmatched. CDR3: CASSFSGGETQYF. CDR3 nucleotides: TGTGCCAGCAGTTTCTCGGGAGGAGAGACCCAGTACTTC.

The chain's CDR3 is CASLAGRSNQPQHF. The CDR3, as DNA: TGTGCCAGCCTAGCGGGACGGAGCAATCAGCCCCAGCATTTT. This sequence joins TRBV6-5 and TRBJ1-5; tentatively, D is TRBD1 (5 bases). V was pared by 8 bases and J by 1 base, with 12 bases between. The germline CDR1 and CDR2 sequences are MNHEY and SVGAGI. The CDR3 consists of 14 residues.

This sequence joins TRBV30 and TRBJ2-1, with D possibly matching TRBD2 (5 bases). With 4 bases removed from V and 5 bases from J, the gap between germline ends came to 21 bases. This CDR3 is 16 amino acids long. Germline V gene data show CDR1 as GTSNPN and CDR2 as SVGIG (reference sequence). The CDR3: CAWNQPRVRGNNEQFF. The CDR3 DNA sequence: TGTGCCTGGAATCAGCCAAGGGTACGGGGAAACAATGAGCAGTTCTTC.

The chain links TRBV10-3 to TRBJ2-2; TRBD2 matches 10 bases. CDR3 length: 16 amino acids. Per germline, CDR1 ENHRY and CDR2 SYGVKD. J gave up 5 bases and V 4 bases, and 7 bases lay outside the gene matches. The CDR3 coding sequence is TGTGCCATCAGTGGGACTAGCGGAACCGGTACCGGGGAGCTGTTTTTT. The encoded protein is CAISGTSGTGTGELFF.

The chain couples TRBV12-3 or TRBV12-4 to TRBJ1-2; D ambiguous. V was shortened by 4 bases and J by 8 bases, with 11 bases between the two germline ends. The CDR3 length is 12 residues. This CDR3 is CASSSRVDGYTF. CDR3 nucleotide sequence: TGTGCCAGCAGTTCGAGGGTGGACGGCTACACCTTC.

The chain recombines TRBV4-1 with TRBJ1-1; D gene ambiguous. Trimming removed 2 bases at V and 3 bases at J, with 4 bases between. This CDR3 is built from 12 residues. Germline CDR1 is MGHRA and CDR2 is YSYEKL. In nucleotides, the CDR3 is TGCGCCAGCAGCCAACGTGACACTGAAGCTTTCTTT. Protein: CASSQRDTEAFF.

This chain connects TRBV30 to TRBJ1-1, with 7 bases identical to TRBD1. CDR1 and CDR2 (germline): GTSNPN, SVGIG (reference sequence). This CDR3 comprises 13 residues. V shed 1 base and J 6 bases; nucleotides not matched to a gene: 5. Here the CDR3 DNA reads TGTGCCTGGAGTGAAGGGGGCAGGGCTGAAGCTTTCTTT. Protein product: CAWSEGGRAEAFF.

DNA of the CDR3: TGCGCCAGCAGCCAAGTTGGGACTGACATTGGCTCCTATAATTCACCCCTCCACTTT. Its protein product is CASSQVGTDIGSYNSPLHF. The V call is TRBV4-1, the J call TRBJ1-6; TRBD1 might be the D (5 bases). Germline V gene sequence: CDR1 MGHRA, CDR2 YSYEKL. This CDR3 is built from 19 residues. With 1 base removed from V and 0 bases from J, the gap between germline ends came to 16 bases.